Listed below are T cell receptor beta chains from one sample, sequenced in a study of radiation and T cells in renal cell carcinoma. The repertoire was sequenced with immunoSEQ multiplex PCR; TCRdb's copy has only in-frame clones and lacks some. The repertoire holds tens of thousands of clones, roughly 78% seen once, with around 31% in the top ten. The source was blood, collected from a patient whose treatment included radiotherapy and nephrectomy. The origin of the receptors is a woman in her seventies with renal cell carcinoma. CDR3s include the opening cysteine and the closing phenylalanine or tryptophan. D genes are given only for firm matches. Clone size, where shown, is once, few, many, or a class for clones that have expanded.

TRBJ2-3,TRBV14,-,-,TGTGCCAGCAGCCAAGATTGGGGACCTCCAGATACGCAGTATTTT,CASSQDWGPPDTQYF
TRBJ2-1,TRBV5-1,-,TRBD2,TGCGCCAGCAGCCTGACTAGCGGGGCCTCCCTAGCCTACAATGAGCAGTTCTTC,CASSLTSGASLAYNEQFF
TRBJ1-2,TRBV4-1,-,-,TGCGCCAGCAGCCAAGATACTTTAGGACAGACTGGCTACACCTTC,CASSQDTLGQTGYTF
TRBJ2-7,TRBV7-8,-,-,TGTGCCAGCAGCGCCCAGGGGGGACGCGAGCAGTACTTC,CASSAQGGREQYF
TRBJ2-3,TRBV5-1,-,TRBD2,TGCGCCAGCAGCTCTTTATCCGGGACTAGCGGGAGGGCCCTCAGAGATACGCAGTATTTT,CASSSLSGTSGRALRDTQYF
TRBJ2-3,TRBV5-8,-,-,TGTGCCAGCAGCCCTGGACAGCGCACAGATACGCAGTATTTT,CASSPGQRTDTQYF
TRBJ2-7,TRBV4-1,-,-,TGCGCCAGCAGCCTAGACCGGGACTCCTACGAGCAGTACTTC,CASSLDRDSYEQYF
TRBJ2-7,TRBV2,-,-,TGTGCCAGCAGTCCACAGGGTACCGGTATTTCCTACGAGCAGTACTTC,CASSPQGTGISYEQYF
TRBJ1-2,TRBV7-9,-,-,TGTGCCAGCAGCTTATTAGGAGGCTACACCTTC,CASSLLGGYTF
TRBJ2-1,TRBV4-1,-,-,TGCGCCAGCAGCCCCTCAGGGGCGGACCCCTCCACGGGGCAGTTCTTC,CASSPSGADPSTGQFF
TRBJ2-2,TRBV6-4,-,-,TGTGCCAGCAGTGCACAGTCATACACCGGGGAGCTGTTTTTT,CASSAQSYTGELFF
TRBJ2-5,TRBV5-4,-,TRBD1,TGTGCCAGCAGCTCGGGACAGGGAGTCGGAGAGACCCAGTACTTC,CASSSGQGVGETQYF
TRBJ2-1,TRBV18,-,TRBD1,TGTGCCAGCTCCACACAGGGGGCGAGCACAACGAATTACAATGAGCAGTTCTTC,CASSTQGASTTNYNEQFF
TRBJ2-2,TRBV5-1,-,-,TGCGCCAGCAGCTTCGGGCAAACCGGGGAGCTGTTTTTT,CASSFGQTGELFF
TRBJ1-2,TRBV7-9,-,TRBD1,TGTGCCAGCAGCCCACAACAGGGGGCGGACTATGGCTACACCTTC,CASSPQQGADYGYTF
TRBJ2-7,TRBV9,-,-,TGTGCCAGCAGCCCACGGGTCCTGGTCGGCGACGAGCAGTACTTC,CASSPRVLVGDEQYF
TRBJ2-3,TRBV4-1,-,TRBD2,TGCGCCAGCAGCCAAGAGGGACTAGCGGCCACCACAGATACGCAGTATTTT,CASSQEGLAATTDTQYF
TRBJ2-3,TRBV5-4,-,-,TGTGCCAGCAGCTTGCTGACAGATACGCAGTATTTT,CASSLLTDTQYF
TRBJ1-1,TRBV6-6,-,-,TGTGCCAGCAGTCCCGGGGCTGGAACTGAAGCTTTCTTT,CASSPGAGTEAFF
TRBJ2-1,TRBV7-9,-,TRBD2,TGTGCCAGCAGCGGAATAGCGGGGAGACGGAATGAGCAGTTCTTC,CASSGIAGRRNEQFF
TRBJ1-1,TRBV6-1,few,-,TGTGCCAGCAGTGATCCCGGCAGTCCAATGAGGACTGAAGCTTTCTTT,CASSDPGSPMRTEAFF
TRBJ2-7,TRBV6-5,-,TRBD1,TGTGCCAGCAGTTACTCTGGGACAGGGGACTACGAGCAGTACTTC,CASSYSGTGDYEQYF
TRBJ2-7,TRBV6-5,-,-,TGTGCCAGCAGGCTAGAAAACGAGCAGTACTTC,CASRLENEQYF
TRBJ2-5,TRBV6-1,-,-,TGTGCCAGCAGTGAATTTTCTAGCCGGGAGACCCAGTACTTC,CASSEFSSRETQYF
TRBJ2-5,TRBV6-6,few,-,TGTGCCAGCAGTCAGCTCGGAGGTAACCAGGTAGAGACCCAGTACTTC,CASSQLGGNQVETQYF
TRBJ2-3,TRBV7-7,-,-,TGTGCCAGCAGCACGTCGTTAGGCCCTGAGGAATTTTCCGGCACAGATACGCAGTATTTT,CASSTSLGPEEFSGTDTQYF